One sample yielded the 16 T cell receptor beta chains listed below, sequenced in a study of shared clonotypes between healthy human individuals (dated by TCRdb to 2020 to 2021). Libraries came from the immunoSEQ multiplex PCR assay. What TCRdb holds here is the immuneACCESS table cut down to in-frame rearrangements. Part of the clones is not present; checked against another copy, under half of the missing clones reflect an unresolved V gene, and the others are unexplained. This sample has fewer than 650,000 clones in its table, and over 65% of those were observed once. The leading ten clones occupy approximately 13% of the sample. The specimen sequenced was PBMCs. Every receptor here comes from a woman in her thirties or forties in good health. Some clones in this sample may be carry-over from other donors' samples.

The chain couples TRBV9 to TRBJ2-1; 7 bases fit TRBD2. Germline CDR1 SGDLS, CDR2 YYNGEE. This CDR3 region has 13 residues. V was clipped by 0 bases and J by 11 bases; unmatched bases: 5. CDR3 sequence (DNA): TGTGCCAGCAGCGTAGTCGAAGGGACTAAGCAGTTCTTC. This gives the protein CASSVVEGTKQFF.

CDR3 nucleotide sequence: TGTGCCAGCAGCTTAGGACTAGCGGGTGAATACGAGCAGTACTTC. Its translation is CASSLGLAGEYEQYF. The chain recombines TRBV7-8 with TRBJ2-7; 10 positions match TRBD2. The V gene end was trimmed by 1 base and the J gene end by 4 bases; junction bases not matched to a gene: 4. Germline V gives CDR1 SGHVS, CDR2 FQNEAQ. The CDR3 contains 15 residues. Full variable domain (remainder filled in from reference TRBV7-8 and TRBJ2-7): GAGVSQSPRYKVAKRGQDVALRCDPISGHVSLFWYQQALGQGPEFLTYFQNEAQLDKSGLPSDRFFAERPEGSVSTLKIQRTQQEDSAVYLCASSLGLAGEYEQYFGPGTRLTVT.

In its sample, this clone was seen once. The chain is built from TRBV19 and TRBJ2-7, with 10 bases that match TRBD2. The V gene's germline CDR1 is LNHDA and CDR2 SQIVND (reference sequence). The junction had 12 bases not matched to a gene; V was cut back by 6 bases and J by 7 bases. The CDR3 is made up of 15 amino acids. The CDR3 DNA follows: TGTGCCAGTAGACCTAGCGGGAGAGGCTCGGGGGAGCAGTACTTC. Translating it yields CASRPSGRGSGEQYF.

The rearrangement joins TRBV7-8 to TRBJ2-5; perhaps TRBD2 as D (5 bases). Gene TRBJ2-7 matches the end of the DNA better, so the J call may be wrong. Germline V lookup: CDR1 SGHVS, CDR2 FQNEAQ. CDR3 length: 15 amino acids. The CDR3: CASSYPGMEAYEQYF. The CDR3, as DNA: TGTGCCAGCAGTTATCCTGGTATGGAGGCTTACGAGCAGTACTTC.

Worth noting for this clone: The likely explanation is a read error, given a far larger clone one base away. V usage is TRBV6-4 and J usage is TRBJ2-3; TRBD1 agrees at 8 bases. The junction had 4 bases not matched to a gene; V was cut back by 0 bases and J by 8 bases. Germline-derived CDR1 and CDR2 are MRHNA and SNTAGT. The CDR3 loop spans 14 amino acids. The CDR3 coding sequence is TGTGCCAGCAGTGACTCGACAGGGGCAGGTACGCAGTATTTT. Its protein is CASSDSTGAGTQYF.

V usage is TRBV5-1 and J usage is TRBJ1-5; no definite D call. The germline V gene encodes CDR1 SGHRS and CDR2 YFSETQ. The CDR3 runs to 14 residues. V lost 0 bases to trimming and J lost 5 bases, with 9 bases between them. CDR3 protein: CASSLDGLDQPQHF. CDR3 bases: TGCGCCAGCAGCTTGGACGGACTGGATCAGCCCCAGCATTTT. The full variable domain, in which reference TRBV5-1 and TRBJ1-5 provide the parts outside the CDR3, is KAGVTQTPRYLIKTRGQQVTLSCSPISGHRSVSWYQQTPGQGLQFLFEYFSETQRNKGNFPGRFSGRQFSNSRSEMNVSTLELGDSALYLCASSLDGLDQPQHFGDGTRLSIL.

This rearrangement joins TRBV7-9 to TRBJ2-7; 7 bases fit TRBD1. Germline CDR1 SEHNR, CDR2 FQNEAQ (reference sequence). The V segment lost 3 bases and the J segment 2 bases; nucleotides outside the gene matches: 4. CDR3 size: 14 residues. In nucleotides, the CDR3 is TGTGCCAGCAGCTTCGGGACAGATCCCTACGAGCAGTACTTC. Its protein is CASSFGTDPYEQYF. The variable domain in full, with the rest retrieved from reference TRBV7-9 and TRBJ2-7, is DTGVSQNPRHKITKRGQNVTFRCDPISEHNRLYWYRQTLGQGPEFLTYFQNEAQLEKSRLLSDRFSAERPKGSFSTLEIQRTEQGDSAMYLCASSFGTDPYEQYFGPGTRLTVT.

This clone has only one observation. The chain's CDR3 is CAISGPSGRGSYEQYF. The CDR3 DNA reads TGTGCCATCAGTGGGCCTAGCGGGAGGGGGTCCTACGAGCAGTACTTC. The J gene is TRBJ2-7, the V gene TRBV10-3; 12 bases are a match to TRBD2. The CDR3 is made up of 16 amino acids. Per the germline V gene, CDR1 is ENHRY and CDR2 is SYGVKD. The junction had 5 bases not matched to a gene; V was cut back by 4 bases and J by 1 base.

This chain links TRBV18 with TRBJ2-5; D is unclear. The J call is in doubt because the DNA end fits TRBJ2-7 better. From germline, CDR1 is KGHSH and CDR2 LQKENI. The CDR3 runs to 12 residues. DNA for the CDR3: TGTGCCAGCTCACCTACTACTCCCGAGCAGTACTTC. Translation: CASSPTTPEQYF.

This sequence joins TRBV23-1 and TRBJ2-1; weak D call: TRBD2 (6 bases). TRBV23-1 is recorded as an ORF, its role being uncertain. V dropped 0 bases and J dropped 6 bases, with 39 bases sitting between them. This CDR3 is built from 24 residues. CDR3 in amino acids: CASSQSLTRAVFRTGTRPLNEQFF. The CDR3 nucleotides read TGCGCCAGCAGTCAATCTTTGACAAGGGCAGTCTTTCGAACCGGGACTCGTCCCCTCAATGAGCAGTTCTTC.

This clone was seen a handful of times. The chain has TRBV4-1 and TRBJ1-5; the D is unclear. V lost 0 bases and J 2 bases, leaving 14 bases between the germline ends. Per the germline V gene, CDR1 is MGHRA and CDR2 is YSYEKL. The CDR3 totals 17 residues. The CDR3 DNA sequence: TGCGCCAGCAGCCAAGAAGCCACGGGGTGGGGCAATCAGCCCCAGCATTTT. It codes for CASSQEATGWGNQPQHF.

This clone was counted once. The J gene is TRBJ1-4, the V gene TRBV5-1, with TRBD1 identical over 7 bases. The CDR3 has 14 amino acids. V shed 2 bases, J shed 8 bases, and the junction held 6 bases outside the gene matches. The V gene's germline CDR1 is SGHRS and CDR2 YFSETQ. Here the CDR3 reads CASSFAQGQEKLFF. Written as DNA, the CDR3 is TGCGCCAGCAGCTTCGCACAGGGGCAGGAAAAACTGTTTTTT.

This chain connects TRBV30 to TRBJ2-7; the D gene is possibly TRBD2 (7 bases). The length of the CDR3 is 14 residues. The germline V gene has CDR1 GTSNPN and CDR2 SVGIG (reference sequence). V was cut by 1 base and J by 6 bases, with 16 bases left in between. The CDR3 DNA sequence: TGTGCCTGGAGTGGTCGGGGGGCAAAGGGCGAGCAGTACTTC. Translating it yields CAWSGRGAKGEQYF.

This clone has a single count. The V and J genes are TRBV10-2 and TRBJ2-7; TRBD1 agrees at 8 bases. The germline V gene has CDR1 WSHSY and CDR2 SAAADI. The CDR3 length is 15 residues. Unmatched junction bases numbered 13, after V lost 9 bases and J lost 3 bases. CDR3 sequence reads: CASTSRRQGLYEQYF. DNA of the CDR3: TGCGCCAGTACGTCCCGGAGACAGGGGCTCTACGAGCAGTACTTC.

This clone was observed a handful of times. The chain uses TRBV5-8 and TRBJ2-4; 9 bases line up with TRBD1. This CDR3 has 15 amino acids. Germline V CDR1 and CDR2: SGHTS, YDEGEE. Trimming removed 1 base from V and 4 bases from J; junction bases left unmatched: 3. The CDR3, as DNA: TGTGCCAGCAGCTTGCGGACAGGGGCAAAAAACATTCAGTACTTC. This translates into CASSLRTGAKNIQYF. Full variable domain (outside the CDR3, taken from reference TRBV5-8 and TRBJ2-4): EAGVTQSPTHLIKTRGQQATLRCSPISGHTSVYWYQQALGLGLQFLLWYDEGEERNRGNFPPRFSGRQFPNYSSELNVNALELEDSALYLCASSLRTGAKNIQYFGAGTRLSVL.

A note on this clone: Additional DNA sequences in this sample encode the identical CDR3. V usage is TRBV28 and J usage is TRBJ2-3; D uncertain. V gave up 4 bases and J gave up 4 bases, with 6 bases separating them. Germline-derived CDR1 and CDR2 are MDHEN and SYDVKM. CDR3 length equals 12 residues. The CDR3: CASSSNSDTQYF. DNA of the CDR3: TGTGCCAGCAGTTCGAATTCAGATACGCAGTATTTT.